This T cell receptor (beta chain) appears in the sequencing data of a study of blood T cell repertoires in COVID-19. Repertoires were generated with immunoSEQ multiplex PCR, while TCRdb's copy carries only in-frame clones and drops some. The table records roughly 70,000 clones, about 91% of them present only once. The CDR3 totals 14 residues. Germline CDR1 MNHEY, CDR2 SVGAGI. Trimming at V came to 4 bases and at J to 6 bases, leaving 5 bases not matched to a gene. The chain recombines TRBV6-5 with TRBJ1-1; 10 nucleotides agree with TRBD1. The sequence came from a human donor with active COVID-19. The donor label of this sample is uncertain. Sequencing used peripheral blood. The CDR3 spells CASSSGTGVSEAFF. The CDR3 DNA sequence: TGTGCCAGCAGTTCCGGGACAGGGGTCTCTGAAGCTTTCTTT.